These 4 T cell receptor beta chains came from one sample sequenced in a study of shared clonotypes between healthy human individuals. Data came from immunoSEQ multiplex PCR; TCRdb stores just in-frame clones and leaves some out. The table includes about 460,000 clones, over 60% detected once. Specimen: PBMCs. Receptors were obtained from a woman between 40 and 55 years old in good health. Some clones in this sample may be carry-over from other donors' samples.

This clone was observed a handful of times. The rearrangement joins TRBV6-6 to TRBJ2-5; D uncertain. Deletions cut 6 bases from V and 4 bases from J, with 21 bases between. The length of the CDR3 is 16 residues. The germline V gene has CDR1 MNHNY and CDR2 SVGAGI (reference sequence). CDR3 sequence (DNA): TGTGCCAGCAGGGCCTCAAACCGGCGAGGCCGAGAGACCCAGTACTTC. It translates to CASRASNRRGRETQYF.

This clone was seen ten or more times. The V gene is TRBV11-2, the J gene TRBJ2-2, with unresolved D. This CDR3 spans 15 amino acids. V was trimmed by 0 bases and J by 1 base, leaving 6 bases between them. Germline V gene lookup returns CDR1 SGHAT and CDR2 FQNNGV. CDR3 sequence: CASSLDYGNTGELFF. The CDR3 bases are TGTGCCAGCAGCTTAGATTATGGGAACACCGGGGAGCTGTTTTTT.

This clone was seen repeatedly, ten times or more. V and J are TRBV28 and TRBJ1-4; D gene uncertain. Per the germline V gene, CDR1 is MDHEN and CDR2 is SYDVKM. The CDR3 sequence is 12 residues long. V lost 5 bases and J 6 bases, leaving 7 bases between the germline ends. For the CDR3, the DNA is TGTGCCAGCAGTGCCCTCGATGAAAAACTGTTTTTT. Encoded protein: CASSALDEKLFF.

This clone has more than one count but fewer than ten. The rearrangement joins TRBV7-2 to TRBJ1-4; possible D gene TRBD1, 6 bases. This CDR3 spans 14 amino acids. Germline V gene lookup returns CDR1 SGHTA and CDR2 FQGNSA. Trimming left V 1 base short and J 8 bases short, with 11 bases between. The CDR3 DNA sequence: TGTGCCAGCAGCTTAGGGGGGGCTGGGGAAAAACTGTTTTTT. It is translated as CASSLGGAGEKLFF.